These 19 T cell receptor beta chains came from one sample sequenced in a study of shared clonotypes between healthy human individuals (dated by TCRdb to the early 2020s). Library creation used the immunoSEQ multiplex PCR assay. TCRdb retrieved this table from immuneACCESS and kept in-frame rearrangements only. Not all clones are present; in checked studies, unresolved V genes account for under half, and no reason is known for the remainder. Across this sample there are 1,400,000 or so clones, with 98% to 99% seen only once. About 0.4% of the sample is taken by the ten largest. Sequencing used naive CD4+ T cells sorted from blood. This specimen's cell subset or site label, interpreted: CD45RA+ positively selected. The source is a man aged 25 to 45 in good health.

This clone has a single count. The CDR3: CASSINPGQGFGYTF. CDR3 bases: TGTGCCAGCAGCATAAACCCGGGACAGGGTTTTGGCTACACCTTC. The chain employs TRBV11-2 and TRBJ1-2; TRBD1 matches at 9 bases. CDR1 is SGHAT and CDR2 is FQNNGV in the germline V gene. This CDR3 comprises 15 residues. Unmatched junction bases numbered 11, after V lost 5 bases and J lost 7 bases.

The J gene is TRBJ1-4, the V gene TRBV6-4; 8 nucleotides agree with TRBD1. V dropped 4 bases and J dropped 8; count of bases not matched to a gene: 9. CDR1 MRHNA and CDR2 SNTAGT come from the germline V gene. CDR3 size: 15 residues. The CDR3 bases are TGTGCCAGCAGTGCTGCGACAGGGGTTTTCGAAAAACTGTTTTTT. It codes for CASSAATGVFEKLFF.

The rearrangement joins TRBV5-6 to TRBJ1-4; TRBD1 matches at 7 bases. This CDR3 contains 17 residues. The ends lost 0 bases at V and 2 bases at J; junction bases unmatched: 7. The germline V gene encodes CDR1 SGHDT and CDR2 YYEEEE. The CDR3 sequence: CASSLVVGGVTNEKLFF. The CDR3 DNA sequence: TGTGCCAGCAGCTTGGTGGTAGGGGGCGTCACTAATGAAAAACTGTTTTTT.

This clone was seen just once. The chain is built from TRBV2 and TRBJ2-7, with 8 bases identical to TRBD1. Germline values: CDR1 SNHLY, CDR2 FYNNEI. The ends lost 6 bases at V and 1 base at J; junction bases unmatched: 2. The CDR3 runs to 13 residues. CDR3 DNA sequence: TGTGCCAGCAGACAGGGGGTGTCCTACGAGCAGTACTTC. Protein sequence: CASRQGVSYEQYF.

The J gene is TRBJ1-2, the V gene TRBV21-1; the table's D call, TRBD1, has no DNA check behind it. TRBV21-1 is designated a pseudogene. This CDR3 is built from 17 residues. The CDR3 protein is CASSKVGWDSSNYGYTF. CDR3 bases: TGTGCCAGCAGCAAAGTCGGATGGGACAGCTCTAACTATGGCTACACCTTC.

This sequence joins TRBV10-1 and TRBJ2-1; 8 bases line up with TRBD2. This CDR3 has 13 residues. In germline, CDR1 is WNHNN, CDR2 SYGVQD (reference sequence). V lost 0 bases and J lost 10; bases outside the gene matches: 2. CDR3 in DNA: TGCGCCAGCAGTGAGTCGAGACTAGCGGAGCAGTTCTTC. Protein: CASSESRLAEQFF.

J is TRBJ1-3 and V is TRBV28; D gene ambiguous. Trimming took off 3 bases at V and 6 bases at J, with 9 bases between the two ends. This CDR3 has 13 amino acids. CDR1 MDHEN and CDR2 SYDVKM come from the germline V gene. CDR3 DNA: TGTGCCAGCAGTTTCTCGGCTGTAAACACCATATATTTT. This translates into CASSFSAVNTIYF.

The chain combines TRBV5-1 with TRBJ2-7, with 14 nucleotides matching TRBD2. The CDR3 spans 18 residues. Germline CDR1 and CDR2: SGHRS and YFSETQ. Unmatched junction bases numbered 11, after V lost 4 bases and J lost 2 bases. Here the CDR3 reads CASSHPGTSGSATYEQYF. The CDR3, as DNA: TGCGCCAGCAGCCACCCCGGGACTAGCGGGAGTGCTACCTACGAGCAGTACTTC.

V and J are TRBV5-4 and TRBJ2-5; 9 bases are a match to TRBD2. Losses at the gene ends were 1 base for V and 5 bases for J; bases not matched to a gene: 6. The CDR3 spans 15 residues. Germline CDR1 is SGHNT and CDR2 is YYREEE (reference sequence). The CDR3 bases are TGTGCCAGCAGCTTGACAGGCGGGAGGGGGGAGACCCAGTACTTC. Its translation: CASSLTGGRGETQYF.

The chain recombines TRBV5-6 with TRBJ1-2, with 7 bases identical to TRBD1. V lost 4 bases and J lost 6; bases outside the gene matches: 6. The V gene's germline CDR1 is SGHDT and CDR2 YYEEEE. The CDR3 is made up of 13 amino acids. The CDR3: CASSLTGDDGYTF. The CDR3 DNA is TGTGCCAGCAGCCTTACAGGGGACGATGGCTACACCTTC.

This chain joins TRBV15 and TRBJ2-7, with D hard to call. V lost 5 bases and J lost 5, with 10 bases in between. Looked up from germline, CDR1 is LNHNV and CDR2 is YYDKDF (reference sequence). The CDR3 runs to 12 residues. The CDR3 loop is CATSPATHEQYF. CDR3 DNA sequence: TGTGCCACCAGCCCCGCTACACACGAGCAGTACTTC.

The chain couples TRBV7-6 to TRBJ2-5; D gene uncertain. The CDR3 extends over 15 amino acids. Germline assignment: CDR1 SGHVS and CDR2 FNYEAQ. V was shortened by 2 bases and J by 4 bases, with 14 bases between the two germline ends. CDR3 DNA: TGTGCCAGCAGCTTATCCATCGGTGACTCAGAGACCCAGTACTTC. This sequence encodes CASSLSIGDSETQYF.

V gene TRBV7-9 combines with J gene TRBJ1-1; no clear D gene. The germline V gene has CDR1 SEHNR and CDR2 FQNEAQ (reference sequence). The CDR3 is 13 amino acids. V lost 5 bases, J lost 10 bases, and 17 bases lay in between. CDR3 DNA sequence: TGTGCCAGCAGCCCACCCCCCGGGGTCAGAGCTTTCTTT. Amino acid sequence: CASSPPPGVRAFF. The full variable domain, in which reference TRBV7-9 and TRBJ1-1 provide the parts outside the CDR3, is DTGVSQNPRHKITKRGQNVTFRCDPISEHNRLYWYRQTLGQGPEFLTYFQNEAQLEKSRLLSDRFSAERPKGSFSTLEIQRTEQGDSAMYLCASSPPPGVRAFFGQGTRLTVV.

The genes are TRBV29-1 and TRBJ1-3; unclear D gene. The CDR3 length is 14 residues. Between the trimmed V and J ends, which lost 3 bases and 0 bases, there was a span of 9 bases. Germline V gene sequence: CDR1 SQVTM, CDR2 ANQGSEA. CDR3 nucleotide sequence: TGCAGCGTTGAGGCTGGTAGCTCTGGAAACACCATATATTTT. It encodes CSVEAGSSGNTIYF.

The chain recombines TRBV7-2 with TRBJ1-1, with D tentatively TRBD1 (6 bases). This CDR3 region has 16 residues. The germline V gene has CDR1 SGHTA and CDR2 FQGNSA. V dropped 2 bases and J dropped 6 bases, with 19 bases sitting between them. The CDR3 coding sequence is TGTGCCAGCAGCTTAAGACAGACACAGGGCTTCGCTGAAGCTTTCTTT. Translated: CASSLRQTQGFAEAFF. Full variable domain (rest looked up from reference TRBV7-2 and TRBJ1-1): GAGVSQSPSNKVTEKGKDVELRCDPISGHTALYWYRQSLGQGLEFLIYFQGNSAPDKSGLPSDRFSAERTGGSVSTLTIQRTQQEDSAVYLCASSLRQTQGFAEAFFGQGTRLTVV.

V usage is TRBV2 and J usage is TRBJ1-1; no reliable D call. Germline CDR1 reads SNHLY; CDR2 reads FYNNEI. V was trimmed by 8 bases and J by 0 bases, leaving 10 bases between them. CDR3 length: 13 residues. CDR3 protein: CASLKRVNTEAFF. CDR3 sequence (DNA): TGTGCCAGCCTTAAGAGGGTGAACACTGAAGCTTTCTTT.

This chain joins TRBV10-2 and TRBJ1-4; D remains unclear. Trimming stripped 5 bases from V and 6 bases from J, with 10 bases between. CDR1 WSHSY and CDR2 SAAADI come from the germline V gene. This CDR3 region has 13 residues. CDR3 DNA sequence: TGCGCCAGCAGTCCCCAGATCCATGAAAAACTGTTTTTT. As protein: CASSPQIHEKLFF.

This clone was seen only a few times. The rearrangement uses TRBV5-5 and TRBJ2-1; the D gene is possibly TRBD2 (5 bases). V dropped 4 bases and J dropped 4 bases, with 15 bases sitting between them. Per the germline V gene, CDR1 is SGHKS and CDR2 is YYEKEE (reference sequence). The CDR3 has 15 amino acids. The CDR3 is CASSAGEILYNEQFF. CDR3 in DNA: TGTGCCAGCAGCGCCGGGGAAATTCTATACAATGAGCAGTTCTTC.

V gene TRBV28 combines with J gene TRBJ2-1; a weak D match, TRBD1 (5 bases). Germline CDR1 MDHEN, CDR2 SYDVKM. Between the trimmed V and J ends, which lost 8 bases and 2 bases, there was a span of 13 bases. The CDR3 loop spans 14 amino acids. This CDR3 is CASVRDRTYNEQFF. DNA of the CDR3: TGTGCCAGCGTGCGAGACAGAACCTACAATGAGCAGTTCTTC.